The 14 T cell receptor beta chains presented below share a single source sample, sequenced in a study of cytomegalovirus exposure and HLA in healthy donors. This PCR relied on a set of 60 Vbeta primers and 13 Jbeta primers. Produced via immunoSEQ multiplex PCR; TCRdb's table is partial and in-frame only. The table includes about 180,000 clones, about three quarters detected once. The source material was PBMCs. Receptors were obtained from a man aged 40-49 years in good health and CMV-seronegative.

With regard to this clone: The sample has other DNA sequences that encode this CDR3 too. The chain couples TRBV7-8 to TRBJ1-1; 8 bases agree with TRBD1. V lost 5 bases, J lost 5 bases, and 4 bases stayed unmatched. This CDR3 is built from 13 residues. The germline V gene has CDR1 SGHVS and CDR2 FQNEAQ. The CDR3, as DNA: TGTGCCAGCAGCCTCACAGGGGGTACTGAAGCTTTCTTT. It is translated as CASSLTGGTEAFF.

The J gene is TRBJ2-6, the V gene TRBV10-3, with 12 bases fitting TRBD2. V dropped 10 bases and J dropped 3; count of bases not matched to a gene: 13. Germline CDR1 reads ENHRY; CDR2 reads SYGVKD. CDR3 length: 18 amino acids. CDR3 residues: CATSSGLAGGLGANVLTF. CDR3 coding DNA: TGTGCCACCAGCTCCGGTCTAGCGGGAGGGCTTGGGGCCAACGTCCTGACTTTC.

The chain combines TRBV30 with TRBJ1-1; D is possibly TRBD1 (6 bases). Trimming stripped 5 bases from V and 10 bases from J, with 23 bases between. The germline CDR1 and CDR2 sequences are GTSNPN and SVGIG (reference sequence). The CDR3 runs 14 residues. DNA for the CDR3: TGTGCCTGGTCCCGGCGGGGGGCGGGCGTGCGAGCTTTCTTT. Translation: CAWSRRGAGVRAFF. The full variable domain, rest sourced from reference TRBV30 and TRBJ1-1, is SQTIHQWPATLVQPVGSPLSLECTVEGTSNPNLYWYRQAAGRGLQLLFYSVGIGQISSEVPQNLSASRPQDRQFILSSKKLLLSDSGFYLCAWSRRGAGVRAFFGQGTRLTVV.

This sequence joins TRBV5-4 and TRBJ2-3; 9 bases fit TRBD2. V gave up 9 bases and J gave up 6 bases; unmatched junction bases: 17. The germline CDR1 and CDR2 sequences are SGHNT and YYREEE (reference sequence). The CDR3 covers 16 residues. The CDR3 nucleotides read TGTGCCACCAACCCAGGAGGGACTAGCTTGACGGATACGCAGTATTTT. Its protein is CATNPGGTSLTDTQYF.

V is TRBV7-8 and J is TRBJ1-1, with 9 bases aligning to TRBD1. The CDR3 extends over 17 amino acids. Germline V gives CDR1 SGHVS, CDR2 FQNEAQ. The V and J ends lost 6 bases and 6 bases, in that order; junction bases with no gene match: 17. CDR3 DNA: TGTGCCAGCAGTTGGACCCGGGACAGGGCTCGTGGTGCTGAAGCTTTCTTT. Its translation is CASSWTRDRARGAEAFF.

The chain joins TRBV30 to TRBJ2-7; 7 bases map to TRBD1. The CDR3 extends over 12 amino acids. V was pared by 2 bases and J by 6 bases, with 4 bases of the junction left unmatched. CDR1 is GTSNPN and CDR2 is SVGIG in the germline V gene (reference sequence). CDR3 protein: CAWSSTGLEQYF. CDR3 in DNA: TGTGCCTGGAGTTCGACAGGGCTCGAGCAGTACTTC.

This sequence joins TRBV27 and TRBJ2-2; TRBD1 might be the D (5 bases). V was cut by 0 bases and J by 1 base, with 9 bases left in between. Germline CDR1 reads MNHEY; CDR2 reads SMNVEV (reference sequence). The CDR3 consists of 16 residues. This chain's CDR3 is CASSLSGAVNTGELFF. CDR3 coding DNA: TGTGCCAGCAGTTTATCTGGGGCCGTGAACACCGGGGAGCTGTTTTTT.

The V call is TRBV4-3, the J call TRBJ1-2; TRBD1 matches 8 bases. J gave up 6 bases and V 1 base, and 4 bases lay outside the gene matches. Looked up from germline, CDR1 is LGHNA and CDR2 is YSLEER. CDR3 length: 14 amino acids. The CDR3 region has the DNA TGCGCCAGCAGCCAAGTAGCGACAGGGGATGGCTACACCTTC. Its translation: CASSQVATGDGYTF.

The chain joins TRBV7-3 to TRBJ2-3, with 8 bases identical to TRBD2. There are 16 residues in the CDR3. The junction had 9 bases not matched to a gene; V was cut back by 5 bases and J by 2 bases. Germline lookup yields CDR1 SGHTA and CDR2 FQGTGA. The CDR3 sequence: CASSPLAERYTDTQYF. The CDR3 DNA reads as TGTGCCAGCAGCCCACTAGCGGAGAGGTACACAGATACGCAGTATTTT.

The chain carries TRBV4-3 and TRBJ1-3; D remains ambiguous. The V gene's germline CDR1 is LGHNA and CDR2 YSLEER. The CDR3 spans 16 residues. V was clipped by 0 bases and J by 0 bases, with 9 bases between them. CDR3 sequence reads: CASSQDLRASGNTIYF. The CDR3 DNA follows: TGCGCCAGCAGCCAAGACCTGAGAGCCTCTGGAAACACCATATATTTT.

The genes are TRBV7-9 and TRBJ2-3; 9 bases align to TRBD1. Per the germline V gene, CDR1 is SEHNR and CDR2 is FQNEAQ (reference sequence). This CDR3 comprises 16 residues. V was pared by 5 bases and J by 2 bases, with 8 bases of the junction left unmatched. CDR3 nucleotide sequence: TGTGCCAGCAGCCGCCGACGGACAGGGGTCACAGATACGCAGTATTTT. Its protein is CASSRRRTGVTDTQYF.

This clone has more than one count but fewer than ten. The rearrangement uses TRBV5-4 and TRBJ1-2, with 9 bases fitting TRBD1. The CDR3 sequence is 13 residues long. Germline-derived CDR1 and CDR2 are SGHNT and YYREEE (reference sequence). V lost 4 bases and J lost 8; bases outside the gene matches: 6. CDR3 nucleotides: TGTGCCAGCAGCGTACAGGGGGCTGAAGGCTACACCTTC. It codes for CASSVQGAEGYTF. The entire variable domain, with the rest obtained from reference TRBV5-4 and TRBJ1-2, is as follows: ETGVTQSPTHLIKTRGQQVTLRCSSQSGHNTVSWYQQALGQGPQFIFQYYREEENGRGNFPPRFSGLQFPNYSSELNVNALELDDSALYLCASSVQGAEGYTFGSGTRLTVV.

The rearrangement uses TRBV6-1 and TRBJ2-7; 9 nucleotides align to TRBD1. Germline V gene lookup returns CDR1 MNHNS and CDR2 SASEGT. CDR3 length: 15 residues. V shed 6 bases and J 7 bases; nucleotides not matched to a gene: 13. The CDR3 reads CASSHSPGQGYEQYF. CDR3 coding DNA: TGTGCCAGCAGCCATAGTCCGGGACAGGGATATGAGCAGTACTTC.

The DNA of the CDR3 is TGTGCCAGCAGCTTGGCTAGCGCCAGCACAGATACGCAGTATTTT. Translation: CASSLASASTDTQYF. The chain combines TRBV5-6 with TRBJ2-3; D might be TRBD2 (6 bases). Per germline, CDR1 SGHDT and CDR2 YYEEEE. This CDR3 has 15 amino acids. V lost 0 bases and J 0 bases, leaving 8 bases between the germline ends.